The entry that follows covers one T cell receptor beta chain sequence. The antigen remains unidentified. The source of the sample is a study of shared clonotypes between healthy human individuals. The study's findings and limits: Of the naive CD4 clonotypes, roughly 5% were shared across a few donors.

CD45RO negativity and positive selection for CCR7 defined naive CD8 cells, a population that excluded terminally differentiated effector memory CD45RA+ cells. Sequencing used immunoSEQ multiplex PCR; TCRdb keeps in-frame clones, though not all of them. Of about 2.1 million clones in the sample, about 93% were seen once. The sequencing sample was made of naive CD8+ T cells from PBMCs. The clonotype comes from a man younger than 35 in good health. Some clones in this sample may be carry-over from other donors' samples.

The DNA of the CDR3 is TGCGCCAGCAGCCCCCCGAATCCGGACAATGAGCAGTTCTTC. Residues: CASSPPNPDNEQFF. The chain employs TRBV5-1 and TRBJ2-1; D is unresolved. CDR3 length equals 14 residues. Germline lookup yields CDR1 SGHRS and CDR2 YFSETQ. V was shortened by 4 bases and J by 5 bases, with 13 bases between the two germline ends.